The 27 T cell receptor beta chains reported below all come from one sample, sequenced in a study of regulatory T cells in long-lasting Graves disease. With iRepertoire HTBI primers and Arm-PCR of CDR3 regions, TCR beta libraries were built. TCRdb reprocessed the multiplex PCR reads via MiXCR and lists one record per CDR3 protein. The repertoire holds 350,000 to 550,000 distinct CDR3 sequences, with under 15% as singletons. Time point noted: newly diagnosed GD, antithyroid drugs for less than 3 months. Preparation of the TCR library used RNA extracted from PBMCs. These sequences were also reported in another study, on T cells in Graves' hyperthyroidism and ophthalmopathy.

The sample was peripheral blood mononuclear cells (PBMCs), taken at new diagnosis, from a patient treated with antithyroid drugs. These receptors came from a woman under 40 with Graves disease.

This clonotype was observed a handful of times. This rearrangement joins TRBV19 to TRBJ2-2, with 10 bases that match TRBD1. CDR1 is LNHDA, CDR2 SQIVND, per germline (reference sequence). CDR3 length: 19 amino acids. The V and J ends lost 1 base and 4 bases, in that order; junction bases with no gene match: 12. CDR3 sequence reads: CASSIVVLGQGYGTGELFF. CDR3 nucleotides: TGTGCCAGTAGTATAGTAGTTTTGGGACAGGGGTATGGCACCGGGGAGCTGTTTTTT.

This clonotype was recorded at least ten times. The rearrangement links TRBV6-5 to TRBJ2-3, with D maybe TRBD2 (5 bases). The CDR3 contains 15 residues. Trimming took off 3 bases at V and 7 bases at J, with 17 bases between the two ends. CDR1 is MNHEY, CDR2 SVGAGI, per germline. In DNA, the CDR3 is TGTGCCAGCAGTTATGAGGCGGCTAGCCAACATACGCAGTATTTT. This sequence encodes CASSYEAASQHTQYF.

The table lists this clonotype with many counts. The chain recombines TRBV5-6 with TRBJ2-1, with D tentatively TRBD1 (5 bases). Germline CDR1 SGHDT, CDR2 YYEEEE. The V gene lost 4 bases and the J gene lost 8 bases, with 13 bases spanning the gap. The CDR3 has 13 amino acids. This chain's CDR3 is CASSIPTADEQFF. For the CDR3, the DNA is TGTGCCAGCAGCATCCCGACAGCCGATGAGCAGTTCTTC.

The chain links TRBV11-3 to TRBJ2-3; D gene unclear. Looked up from germline, CDR1 is SGHNT and CDR2 is YENEEA. V lost 1 base and J lost 6, with 8 bases in between. The CDR3 contains 13 residues. CDR3 sequence (DNA): TGTGCCAGCAGCTTAGCGCCTGGTGATACGCAGTATTTT. This sequence encodes CASSLAPGDTQYF.

This clonotype appeared once. The gene calls are TRBV28 and TRBJ2-7, with 14 bases that match TRBD2. From germline, CDR1 is MDHEN and CDR2 SYDVKM. The CDR3 is 17 residues long. The trim removed 1 base at V and 5 bases at J, leaving 7 bases unmatched. CDR3 DNA sequence: TGTGCCAGCAGTTTATACCGACTAGCGGGAGGGGGGGACGAGCAGTACTTC. This translates into CASSLYRLAGGGDEQYF.

This clonotype has ten or more counts. The chain joins TRBV12-3 or TRBV12-4 to TRBJ2-7; TRBD1 is a possible D gene (5 bases). The CDR3 contains 13 residues. The V end was cut by 7 bases, the J end by 5 bases, with 15 bases between. CDR3 sequence: CASTQQQGDEQYF. The CDR3 DNA is TGTGCCAGCACCCAGCAGCAGGGTGACGAGCAGTACTTC.

This clonotype was seen at least ten times. The rearrangement links TRBV13 to TRBJ2-7; maybe TRBD1 (5 bases). CDR3 length equals 13 residues. The V end was cut by 0 bases, the J end by 7 bases, with 10 bases between. Germline CDR1 reads PRHDT; CDR2 reads FYEKMQ (reference sequence). CDR3: CASSLGRAEEQYF. The CDR3 nucleotides are TGTGCCAGCAGCTTAGGCAGGGCCGAAGAGCAGTACTTC.

Many counts were recorded for this clonotype. V usage is TRBV6-5 and J usage is TRBJ2-2; 11 nucleotides match TRBD2. V trimming: 3 bases; J trimming: 1 base; junction bases outside the gene matches: 13. The germline gives CDR1 MNHEY, CDR2 SVGAGI. This CDR3 is 20 amino acids long. The chain's CDR3 is CASSYRPAGTSGGNTGELFF. In DNA form, the CDR3 reads TGTGCCAGCAGTTATCGCCCTGCCGGGACTAGCGGAGGGAACACCGGGGAGCTGTTTTTT.

In its sample, this clonotype was seen many times. The V and J genes are TRBV14 and TRBJ2-1; D possibly corresponds to TRBD2 (5 bases). Germline V lookup: CDR1 SGHDN, CDR2 FVKESK. V dropped 3 bases and J dropped 5 bases, with 17 bases sitting between them. The CDR3 is 16 residues long. The CDR3 is CASSQYLGVRDNEQFF. CDR3 nucleotide sequence: TGTGCCAGCAGCCAGTATTTGGGAGTACGAGACAATGAGCAGTTCTTC.

This clonotype was seen a handful of times. The V gene is TRBV24-1, the J gene TRBJ2-7, with D uncertain. The CDR3 loop spans 19 amino acids. Germline-derived CDR1 and CDR2 are KGHDR and SFDVKD. V was shortened by 4 bases and J by 3 bases, with 27 bases between the two germline ends. In DNA form, the CDR3 reads TGTGCCACCAGTGAAGAAGACCTACCGATAGCCCCGAGGATCTACGAGCAGTACTTC. Translated, it gives CATSEEDLPIAPRIYEQYF.

The table lists this clonotype with a count of one. The germline gene is not matched at one end of the junction; a read error may be the cause. The gene calls are TRBV7-9 and TRBJ2-1; D is possibly TRBD1 or TRBD2 (5 bases each). Germline V lookup: CDR1 SEHNR, CDR2 FQNEAQ (reference sequence). The CDR3 covers 13 residues. The CDR3 bases are TGTGCCAGCAGCTTAGTCAGAGAAGGGGAGCAGATCTTC. Its translation is CASSLVREGEQIF.

This clonotype was counted ten times or more. The DNA of the CDR3 is TGTGCCAGCAGTGAATCTATTACGAGCTTGGGGTCCTACGAGCAGTACTTC. Its translation: CASSESITSLGSYEQYF. V gene TRBV6-2 or TRBV6-3 combines with J gene TRBJ2-7; no definite D call. This CDR3 has 17 residues. V lost 5 bases to trimming and J lost 1 base, with 21 bases between them. Germline V gene data show CDR1 as MNHEY and CDR2 as SVGEGT.

This clonotype was observed at least ten times. This chain links TRBV29-1 with TRBJ2-5; perhaps TRBD2 as D (6 bases). CDR1 is SQVTM and CDR2 is ANQGSEA in the germline V gene. CDR3 length equals 12 residues. The V and J ends lost 6 bases and 2 bases respectively, with 10 bases between them. Here the CDR3 DNA reads TGCAGCGTGGGGGACTTTCAAGAGACCCAGTACTTC. Its protein is CSVGDFQETQYF.

The J gene is TRBJ2-2, the V gene TRBV7-9; TRBD2 is a possible D gene (6 bases). V was cut by 4 bases and J by 6 bases, with 15 bases left in between. In germline, CDR1 is SEHNR, CDR2 FQNEAQ (reference sequence). The CDR3 runs to 15 residues. The CDR3 region has the DNA TGTGCCAGCAGCTATAGTGGGAGGAAATCCGGGGAGCTGTTTTTT. It is translated as CASSYSGRKSGELFF.

Notes on this clonotype: This may stem from a read error, because a much larger clone lies one nucleotide away. Because the CDR3 is missing its conserved closing phenylalanine or tryptophan, this is likely a read error. No DNA is shown, since the ends of the CDR3 on it are uncertain; the CDR3 is the one TCRdb lists. The gene calls are TRBV11-3 and TRBJ1-4; whether TRBD1, the table's D call, matches the DNA was not checked. The CDR3 is made up of 14 amino acids, end residues included. Germline values: CDR1 SGHNT, CDR2 YENEEA. The CDR3 spells CASSLGGRDPNPLL.

V and J are TRBV6-1 and TRBJ2-7, with D perhaps TRBD1 (6 bases). The V and J ends lost 5 bases and 5 bases respectively, with 13 bases between them. CDR3 length equals 13 residues. Germline CDR1 is MNHNS and CDR2 is SASEGT. In DNA form, the CDR3 reads TGTGCCAGCAGTCGAAAGGGACACCACGAGCAGTACTTC. Its protein is CASSRKGHHEQYF.

This clonotype has a handful of counts. A much bigger clone sits one base away, suggesting this may be a read error. The chain is built from TRBV28 and TRBJ2-1; a weak D match, TRBD1 (6 bases). Per the germline V gene, CDR1 is MDHEN and CDR2 is SYDVKM. The CDR3 is 14 residues long. Trimming stripped 9 bases from V and 6 bases from J, with 18 bases between. The CDR3: CASFAQAGVNEQFF. The CDR3 DNA follows: TGTGCCAGTTTCGCCCAGGCAGGGGTCAATGAGCAGTTCTTC.

The chain recombines TRBV5-1 with TRBJ2-1; 7 nucleotides line up with TRBD1. Germline V gives CDR1 SGHRS, CDR2 YFSETQ. Trimming at V came to 3 bases and at J to 10 bases, leaving 7 bases not matched to a gene. The CDR3 covers 13 residues. CDR3 region: CASSSLGTEEQFF. CDR3 nucleotide sequence: TGCGCCAGCAGCTCTCTGGGGACAGAAGAGCAGTTCTTC.

This clonotype was recorded many times. The rearrangement joins TRBV7-9 to TRBJ2-1; TRBD2 aligns across 9 bases. Germline CDR1 SEHNR, CDR2 FQNEAQ (reference sequence). Trimming cost V 1 base and J 8 bases; bases outside gene matches: 12. The CDR3 runs to 17 residues. Written as DNA, the CDR3 is TGTGCCAGCAGCTTAGTTTGGCGGGAGGGCCCCAGCTATGAGCAGTTCTTC. Translated: CASSLVWREGPSYEQFF.

This clonotype was seen at least ten times. The rearrangement joins TRBV20-1 to TRBJ2-3; perhaps TRBD2 as D (6 bases). This CDR3 region has 14 residues. The germline V gene has CDR1 DFQATT and CDR2 SNEGSKA (reference sequence). V was trimmed by 3 bases and J by 0 bases, leaving 10 bases between them. The CDR3 spells CSASWRGSTDTQYF. DNA of the CDR3: TGCAGTGCTAGTTGGCGGGGTAGCACAGATACGCAGTATTTT.

The sample holds many counts of this clonotype. A junction boundary mismatches the germline segment, possibly from a read error. This sequence joins TRBV6-1 and TRBJ2-7; the match to TRBD2 covers 9 bases. The CDR3 is 15 amino acids. Germline V lookup: CDR1 MNHNS, CDR2 SASEGT. The CDR3 sequence: CASREAAGGPYEQYF. The CDR3 DNA reads as TGTGCCAGCAGGGAAGCGGCGGGAGGGCCGTACGAGCAGTACTTC.

This clonotype was seen a handful of times. This chain links TRBV7-6 with TRBJ2-1, with 13 nucleotides matching TRBD2. Germline CDR1 SGHVS, CDR2 FNYEAQ. CDR3 length: 18 residues. Trimming cost V 5 bases and J 0 bases; bases outside gene matches: 7. This chain's CDR3 is CASSQGTSGKSSYNEQFF. For the CDR3, the DNA is TGTGCCAGCAGCCAAGGGACTAGCGGGAAAAGCTCCTACAATGAGCAGTTCTTC.

This clonotype has a handful of counts. V gene TRBV11-2 combines with J gene TRBJ2-2; the D gene is possibly TRBD2 (6 bases). This CDR3 is built from 16 residues. Trimming stripped 1 base from V and 0 bases from J, with 9 bases between. Germline assignment: CDR1 SGHAT and CDR2 FQNNGV. CDR3 residues: CASSLGGGANTGELFF. CDR3 bases: TGTGCCAGCAGCTTAGGAGGCGGGGCGAACACCGGGGAGCTGTTTTTT.

V usage is TRBV3-1 and J usage is TRBJ2-7; D possibly uses TRBD1 or TRBD2 (5 bases each). The CDR3 has 12 residues. Germline CDR1 LGHDT, CDR2 YNNKEL (reference sequence). V was pared by 4 bases and J by 9 bases, with 13 bases between. CDR3 nucleotide sequence: TGTGCCAGCAGCCTCGGGACCGGCGGGCAGTACTTC. Translating it yields CASSLGTGGQYF.

This clonotype was found many times. In nucleotides, the CDR3 is TGTGCCAGCAGTGGACAGGGAAACACCGGGGAGCTGTTTTTT. Translation gives CASSGQGNTGELFF. This rearrangement joins TRBV2 to TRBJ2-2; 7 positions agree with TRBD1. CDR1 is SNHLY and CDR2 is FYNNEI in the germline V gene. Trimming took 4 bases from V and 2 from J; bases not matched to a gene: 1. The CDR3 consists of 14 residues.

This clonotype was recorded many times. The J gene is TRBJ2-3, the V gene TRBV13; TRBD1 aligns across 7 bases. CDR1 is PRHDT, CDR2 FYEKMQ, per germline (reference sequence). The CDR3 runs 14 residues. V dropped 1 base and J dropped 4; count of bases not matched to a gene: 2. CDR3 in amino acids: CASSLEGAPDTQYF. Written as DNA, the CDR3 is TGTGCCAGCAGCTTAGAGGGGGCTCCAGATACGCAGTATTTT.

The V gene is TRBV24-1, the J gene TRBJ1-1; D gene unclear. Trimming left V 3 bases short and J 8 bases short, with 6 bases between. The germline CDR1 and CDR2 sequences are KGHDR and SFDVKD. The CDR3 length is 11 residues. The CDR3 DNA reads as TGTGCCACCAGTGATCTGGCGGAAGCTTTCTTT. Amino acid sequence: CATSDLAEAFF.